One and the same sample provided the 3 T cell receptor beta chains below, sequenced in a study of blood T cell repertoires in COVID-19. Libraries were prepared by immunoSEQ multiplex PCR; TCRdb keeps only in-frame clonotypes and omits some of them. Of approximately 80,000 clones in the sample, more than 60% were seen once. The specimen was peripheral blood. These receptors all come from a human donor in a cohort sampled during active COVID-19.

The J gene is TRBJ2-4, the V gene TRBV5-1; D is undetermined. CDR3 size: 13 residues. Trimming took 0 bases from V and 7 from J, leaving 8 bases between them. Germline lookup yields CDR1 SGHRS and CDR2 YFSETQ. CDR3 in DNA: TGCGCCAGCAGCTTGGACGAGAGGAACATTCAGTACTTC. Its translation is CASSLDERNIQYF.

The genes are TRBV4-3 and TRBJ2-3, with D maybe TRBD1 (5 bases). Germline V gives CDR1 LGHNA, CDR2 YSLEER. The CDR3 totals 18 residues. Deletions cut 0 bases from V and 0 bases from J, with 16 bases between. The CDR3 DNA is TGCGCCAGCAGCCAAGAACCCCCCTTAGGGGCTAGCACAGATACGCAGTATTTT. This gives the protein CASSQEPPLGASTDTQYF.

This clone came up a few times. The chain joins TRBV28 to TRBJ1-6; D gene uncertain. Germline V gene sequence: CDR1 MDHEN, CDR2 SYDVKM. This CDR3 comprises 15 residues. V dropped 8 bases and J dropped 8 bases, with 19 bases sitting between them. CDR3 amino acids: CASSISISVHSPLHF. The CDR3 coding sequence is TGTGCCAGCTCCATATCCATATCAGTCCATTCACCCCTCCACTTT.